The present T cell receptor beta chain was sequenced within a study of cytomegalovirus exposure and HLA in healthy donors. Study observations and caveats: Donor immune exposure was known only as CMV serostatus.

Turning to this clone: The antigen is undetermined.

The PCR employed 60 Vbeta primers together with 13 Jbeta primers. Libraries were prepared by immunoSEQ multiplex PCR; TCRdb keeps only in-frame clonotypes and omits some of them. The sample carries fewer than 250,000 clones, roughly 80% recorded once. The specimen was PBMCs. The sequence derives from a woman in her late teens or twenties in good health and CMV-seronegative.

CDR3 amino acids: CASSPAPGQGGYGYTF. The CDR3 DNA is TGTGCCAGCAGCCCAGCCCCGGGACAGGGAGGCTATGGCTACACCTTC. This chain uses TRBV7-2 with TRBJ1-2; TRBD1 aligns across 9 bases. Germline CDR1 is SGHTA and CDR2 is FQGNSA. V trimming: 5 bases; J trimming: 4 bases; junction bases outside the gene matches: 11. The CDR3 loop spans 16 amino acids.